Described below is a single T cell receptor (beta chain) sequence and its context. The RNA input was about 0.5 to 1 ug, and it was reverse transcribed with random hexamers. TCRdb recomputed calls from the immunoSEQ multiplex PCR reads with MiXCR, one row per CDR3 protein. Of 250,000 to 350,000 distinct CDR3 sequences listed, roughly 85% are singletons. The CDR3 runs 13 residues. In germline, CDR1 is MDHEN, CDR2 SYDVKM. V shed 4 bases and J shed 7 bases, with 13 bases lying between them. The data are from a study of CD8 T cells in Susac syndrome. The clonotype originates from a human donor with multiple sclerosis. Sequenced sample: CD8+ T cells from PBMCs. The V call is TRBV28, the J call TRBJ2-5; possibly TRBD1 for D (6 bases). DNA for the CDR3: TGTGCCAGCAGTTCCAGGGGACGGGGGACCCAGTACTTC. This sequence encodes CASSSRGRGTQYF.